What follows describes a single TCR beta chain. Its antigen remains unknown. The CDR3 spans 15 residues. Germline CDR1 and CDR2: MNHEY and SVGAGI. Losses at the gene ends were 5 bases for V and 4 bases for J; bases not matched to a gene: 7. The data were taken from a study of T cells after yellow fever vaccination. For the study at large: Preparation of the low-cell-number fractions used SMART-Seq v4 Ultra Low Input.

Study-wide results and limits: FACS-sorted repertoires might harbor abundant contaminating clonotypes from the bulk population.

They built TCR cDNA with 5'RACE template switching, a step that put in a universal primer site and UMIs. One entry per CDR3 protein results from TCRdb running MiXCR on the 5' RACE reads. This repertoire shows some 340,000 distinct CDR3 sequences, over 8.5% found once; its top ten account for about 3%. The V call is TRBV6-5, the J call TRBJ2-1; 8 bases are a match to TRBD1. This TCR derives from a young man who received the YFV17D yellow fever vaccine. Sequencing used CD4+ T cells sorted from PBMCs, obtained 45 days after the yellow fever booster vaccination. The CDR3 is CASSLPWTGYNEQFF. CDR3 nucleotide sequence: TGTGCCAGCAGTCTCCCCTGGACAGGGTACAATGAGCAGTTCTTC.